This T cell receptor beta chain was sequenced in a study of T cell responses to AZD1222 COVID-19 vaccine (dated by TCRdb to the early 2020s). Broadly, across the study: AZD1222 recipients with second doses at about 4 weeks or about 12 weeks were pooled, because spike-specific TCR depth and breadth did not differ between schedules. TCR sequencing was performed for 230 to 250 trial participants, of whom approximately 200 were given two doses of AZD1222 and 26 were given two doses of MenACWY control vaccine. Trial participants were enrolled into age subgroups of 18-55, 56-69 and 70-plus years, which contained approximately 150, 28 and 58 TCR-sequenced participants, respectively. Overall study results and their limits: Conclusions about previously exposed vaccinees are limited because only six or seven AZD1222 recipients were SARS-CoV-2 seropositive at baseline. No day 14 peak-response samples were available, so repertoires were characterized only after the peak T cell response. Vaccine-associated CD4 TCRs spanned the whole spike protein, with dominant responses in regions 160-218 and 743-854. Most participants were white British and females outnumbered males, and the authors suggested that clonal diversity may have been underestimated. In the small 56-69-year group, the increase in depth fell short of significance, most likely because of low power. After two AZD1222 doses, spike-specific TCR breadth and depth were significantly higher than at day 0 and than in MenACWY recipients. Reportedly, almost half of the unique spike-specific TCRs recognized epitopes lying outside the regions that are mutated in the B.1.351 and B.1.1.7 variants.

Reading the label with the study, this specimen's time point is: baseline before first vaccination. Samples from vaccinated people were obtained from the UK trials COV001 and COV002, which included a single-blind randomized controlled phase 2/3 trial of AZD1222 (ChAdOx1 nCoV-19) in healthy adults. Trial participant PBMC samples were collected at day 0 and day 28 after the second dose for TCRbeta chain sequencing. The CDR3 goes from the cysteine to the phenylalanine over 15 residues. The retained sequence is limited to the CDR3, 45 bases, with the frame set at the first base. CDR1 and CDR2 (LGHNA, YSLEER) derive from the germline V gene. V is pared back by 0 bases and J by 9 bases, with 17 bases lying between the germline termini. The CDR3 regions of human TCRbeta chains were analyzed by immunosequencing. On the authors' methods: Repertoire TCRs were matched against a reference library of SARS-CoV-2-specific TCRs generated with the MIRA antigen-specificity platform. Breadth meant the fraction of unique TCRs that were SARS-CoV-2-associated, whereas depth meant the fraction of total T cells that were SARS-CoV-2-associated. Each spike-specific TCR was assigned to its reactive spike region and to a CD4 or CD8 class using the MIRA data. Log10-transformed breadth and depth values were compared by one-way ANOVA with Sidak's multiple comparisons tests. TCRdb stores this immuneACCESS table with in-frame sequences only. Part of the clones is absent; in the studies checked, under half of the shortfall reflects unresolved V genes, and no reason is known for the rest. V and J calls and clone size are given by that table; D and trimming were obtained from the DNA. In all, the sample holds 160,000 or so clones, and about 89% of those were seen once. Together, the top ten hold 1.5% to 2% of the sample.

Remarks on this clone: Its antigen specificity is not known. The input lacks base qualities; no much larger clone sits a single base away.

The sequences come from peripheral blood, collected on day 0 of AZD1222 vaccination. The sequence links TRBV4-3 to TRBJ1-2; the D segment could be TRBD1, given 6 matching bases. The sequence derives from an adult in good health. This receptor has the CDR3 CASSQEENRAVSYTF. The nucleotide sequence is TGCGCCAGCAGCCAAGAAGAAAACAGGGCAGTCAGCTACACCTTC.